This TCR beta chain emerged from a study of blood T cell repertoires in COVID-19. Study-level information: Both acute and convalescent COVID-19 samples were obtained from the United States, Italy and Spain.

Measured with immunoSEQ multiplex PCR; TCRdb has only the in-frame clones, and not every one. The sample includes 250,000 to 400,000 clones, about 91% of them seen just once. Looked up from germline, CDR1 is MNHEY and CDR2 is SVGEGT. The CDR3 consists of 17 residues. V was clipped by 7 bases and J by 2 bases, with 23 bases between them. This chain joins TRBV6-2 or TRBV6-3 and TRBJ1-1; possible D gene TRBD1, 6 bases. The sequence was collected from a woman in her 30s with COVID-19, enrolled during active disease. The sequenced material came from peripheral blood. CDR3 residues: CASTPRGPRGTNTEAFF. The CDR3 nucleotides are TGTGCCAGCACCCCGCGGGGGCCCCGGGGAACCAACACTGAAGCTTTCTTT.